One sample yielded the 31 T cell receptor beta chains listed below, sequenced in a study of radiotherapy plus CTLA-4 blockade in lung cancer. Sequencing used immunoSEQ multiplex PCR; TCRdb keeps in-frame clones, though not all of them. Among roughly 100,000 clones, 82% were seen once, and the ten largest hold nearly 3.5%. The specimen was peripheral blood, collected from a patient treated with radiotherapy plus ipilimumab. The receptors were sampled from a human donor with non-small cell lung cancer who had a partial response to radiotherapy plus ipilimumab.

This clone was counted once. The V and J genes are TRBV19 and TRBJ2-7, with D tentatively TRBD1 (6 bases). The CDR3 is 13 residues long. V shed 6 bases and J shed 3 bases, with 12 bases lying between them. Per germline, CDR1 LNHDA and CDR2 SQIVND (reference sequence). This CDR3 is CASREQGYYEQYF. CDR3 in DNA: TGTGCCAGTAGGGAACAGGGATACTACGAGCAGTACTTC.

Only one count was recorded for this clone. The V call is TRBV9, the J call TRBJ2-7, with 9 bases aligning to TRBD2. This CDR3 has 19 amino acids. In germline, CDR1 is SGDLS, CDR2 YYNGEE. V shed 2 bases, J shed 2 bases, and the junction held 17 bases outside the gene matches. CDR3 DNA sequence: TGTGCCAGCAGCGTGGGCCCCCTCCTTATGACTAGCGGAGCCTACGAGCAGTACTTC. Protein product: CASSVGPLLMTSGAYEQYF. The full variable domain, completed using reference TRBV9 and TRBJ2-7, is DSGVTQTPKHLITATGQRVTLRCSPRSGDLSVYWYQQSLDQGLQFLIQYYNGEERAKGNILERFSAQQFPDLHSELNLSSLELGDSALYFCASSVGPLLMTSGAYEQYFGPGTRLTVT.

The V call is TRBV9, the J call TRBJ2-7; 7 bases are a match to TRBD2. Germline CDR1 reads SGDLS; CDR2 reads YYNGEE. J lost 0 bases, V lost 3 bases, and 3 bases had no gene match. The length of the CDR3 is 14 residues. The CDR3 protein is CASSDLADSYEQYF. The CDR3 nucleotides read TGTGCCAGCAGCGATCTAGCGGACTCCTACGAGCAGTACTTC.

The V and J genes are TRBV2 and TRBJ2-1; D perhaps matches TRBD2 (6 bases). From germline, CDR1 is SNHLY and CDR2 FYNNEI. Between the trimmed V and J ends, which lost 7 bases and 0 bases, there was a span of 16 bases. This CDR3 comprises 16 residues. The CDR3 DNA sequence: TGTGCCAGCACGTTGGAGGGCGGACGCTCCTACAATGAGCAGTTCTTC. Residues: CASTLEGGRSYNEQFF.

V and J are TRBV19 and TRBJ1-5, with a possible D match to TRBD1 (5 bases). V shed 9 bases and J shed 0 bases, with 18 bases lying between them. The CDR3 consists of 16 residues. The germline V gene encodes CDR1 LNHDA and CDR2 SQIVND (reference sequence). The CDR3, as DNA: TGTGCCAGCCAGGCGCAGGGTGGGATTAGCAATCAGCCCCAGCATTTT. It yields the protein CASQAQGGISNQPQHF.

The chain recombines TRBV2 with TRBJ1-3, with D hard to call. Between the trimmed V and J ends, which lost 5 bases and 5 bases, there was a span of 10 bases. The CDR3 is made up of 13 amino acids. Germline values: CDR1 SNHLY, CDR2 FYNNEI. The CDR3 loop is CASSTYRRNTIYF. The DNA of the CDR3 is TGTGCCAGCAGTACCTACAGAAGAAACACCATATATTTT.

J is TRBJ2-7 and V is TRBV7-9, with TRBD2 as a possible D gene (5 bases). The germline V and J ends were trimmed by 2 bases and 5 bases, with 13 bases remaining between them. The CDR3 loop spans 14 amino acids. The germline V gene encodes CDR1 SEHNR and CDR2 FQNEAQ (reference sequence). The CDR3 DNA follows: TGTGCCAGCAGCTTAATCGGGGTGGGTCACGAGCAGTACTTC. Protein product: CASSLIGVGHEQYF.

This chain connects TRBV7-9 to TRBJ2-3; maybe TRBD2 (5 bases). From germline, CDR1 is SEHNR and CDR2 FQNEAQ (reference sequence). The V end was cut by 2 bases, the J end by 1 base, with 10 bases between. The CDR3 runs to 15 residues. The CDR3 protein is CASSLTSGGTDTQYF. DNA for the CDR3: TGTGCCAGCAGCTTAACGTCCGGGGGCACAGATACGCAGTATTTT.

V gene TRBV7-3 combines with J gene TRBJ2-7; tentatively, D is TRBD2 (7 bases). CDR3 length: 13 amino acids. CDR1 SGHTA and CDR2 FQGTGA come from the germline V gene. V lost 2 bases and J lost 9, with 14 bases in between. In DNA, the CDR3 is TGTGCCAGCAGCTTATCCAAGGGGGGGCTGCAGTACTTC. It codes for CASSLSKGGLQYF.

In this sample, this clone turned up a few times. This sequence joins TRBV4-2 and TRBJ2-3, with 11 bases identical to TRBD2. The CDR3 is 16 residues long. V gave up 2 bases and J gave up 5 bases; unmatched junction bases: 6. Germline loops: CDR1 LGHNA, CDR2 YNFKEQ. The CDR3 DNA sequence: TGTGCCAGCAGCCAATCTAGCGGGAGGCGCGGAGATACGCAGTATTTT. It codes for CASSQSSGRRGDTQYF.

The genes are TRBV6-1 and TRBJ1-5; D not certain. The V end was cut by 3 bases, the J end by 5 bases, with 8 bases between. Per germline, CDR1 MNHNS and CDR2 SASEGT. The CDR3 is made up of 13 amino acids. The CDR3 DNA is TGTGCCAGCAGTGAGAGGGAAGATCAGCCCCAGCATTTT. It yields the protein CASSEREDQPQHF.

The V and J genes are TRBV29-1 and TRBJ2-6, with TRBD1 identical over 7 bases. The CDR3 length is 16 residues. Germline CDR1 and CDR2: SQVTM and ANQGSEA. Trimming cost V 3 bases and J 4 bases; bases outside gene matches: 9. The CDR3 region is CSVEGVDRAGANVLTF. The DNA for the CDR3 is TGCAGCGTTGAGGGGGTTGACAGGGCCGGGGCCAACGTCCTGACTTTC.

This chain joins TRBV28 and TRBJ2-7, with 10 bases matching TRBD2. This CDR3 is 15 amino acids long. The trim removed 5 bases at V and 6 bases at J, leaving 10 bases unmatched. Germline V gives CDR1 MDHEN, CDR2 SYDVKM. The CDR3 nucleotides read TGTGCCAGCAGTGGGAGTCGACTAGCGGGTTCCGAGCAGTACTTC. This encodes CASSGSRLAGSEQYF.

The gene calls are TRBV28 and TRBJ2-2; 7 nucleotides line up with TRBD1. Germline CDR1 is MDHEN and CDR2 is SYDVKM. V lost 6 bases and J lost 2; bases outside the gene matches: 9. The CDR3 has 16 amino acids. This chain's CDR3 is CASSHRQGGNTGELFF. DNA for the CDR3: TGTGCCAGCAGCCACCGACAGGGTGGAAACACCGGGGAGCTGTTTTTT.

This chain joins TRBV28 and TRBJ2-7, with D possibly matching TRBD2 (5 bases). CDR3 length equals 13 residues. In germline, CDR1 is MDHEN, CDR2 SYDVKM. Trimming left V 2 bases short and J 6 bases short, with 11 bases between. As DNA, the CDR3 is TGTGCCAGCAGTTTAAGGTCAGGACTCGAGCAGTACTTC. Its translation: CASSLRSGLEQYF.

The rearrangement uses TRBV5-1 and TRBJ2-2; 7 bases map to TRBD2. This CDR3 is 15 amino acids long. V trimming: 2 bases; J trimming: 6 bases; junction bases outside the gene matches: 7. Germline CDR1 SGHRS, CDR2 YFSETQ. The CDR3 spells CASSFGTTSSGELFF. The CDR3 nucleotides are TGCGCCAGCAGCTTCGGGACTACGAGCTCCGGGGAGCTGTTTTTT.

The chain has TRBV19 and TRBJ2-1; D is uncertain. There are 16 residues in the CDR3. Germline-derived CDR1 and CDR2 are LNHDA and SQIVND (reference sequence). V lost 6 bases and J lost 0, with 15 bases in between. The CDR3 loop is CASRNLLRGSYNEQFF. CDR3 sequence (DNA): TGTGCCAGTAGGAACCTTCTGCGCGGCTCCTACAATGAGCAGTTCTTC.

This chain joins TRBV5-1 and TRBJ2-3; 9 bases are a match to TRBD1. J gave up 5 bases and V 2 bases, and 6 bases lay outside the gene matches. CDR3 size: 15 residues. In germline, CDR1 is SGHRS, CDR2 YFSETQ. The CDR3 DNA reads TGCGCCAGCAGCTTCCGGACAGGGGTAGGAGATACGCAGTATTTT. Encoded protein: CASSFRTGVGDTQYF.

The J gene is TRBJ2-1, the V gene TRBV27, with TRBD1 matching over 10 bases. This CDR3 spans 17 amino acids. Germline V lookup: CDR1 MNHEY, CDR2 SMNVEV (reference sequence). V trimming: 5 bases; J trimming: 5 bases; junction bases outside the gene matches: 12. The CDR3 DNA reads TGTGCCAGCAGTCTCCGACACAGGACAGGGGGTAACAATGAGCAGTTCTTC. Its protein is CASSLRHRTGGNNEQFF.

The chain links TRBV5-4 to TRBJ2-4; TRBD2 aligns across 12 bases. The V and J ends lost 2 bases and 7 bases, in that order; junction bases with no gene match: 4. CDR1 is SGHNT and CDR2 is YYREEE in the germline V gene (reference sequence). This CDR3 contains 15 residues. The CDR3 loop reads CASSLLAGGRNIQYF. Here the CDR3 DNA reads TGTGCCAGCAGCTTACTAGCGGGAGGAAGGAACATTCAGTACTTC. Complete variable domain (other parts from reference TRBV5-4 and TRBJ2-4): ETGVTQSPTHLIKTRGQQVTLRCSSQSGHNTVSWYQQALGQGPQFIFQYYREEENGRGNFPPRFSGLQFPNYSSELNVNALELDDSALYLCASSLLAGGRNIQYFGAGTRLSVL.

This chain uses TRBV27 with TRBJ2-1, with 8 positions matching TRBD2. The CDR3 is 16 amino acids. V was clipped by 7 bases and J by 2 bases; unmatched bases: 10. Germline CDR1 and CDR2: MNHEY and SMNVEV (reference sequence). The CDR3 protein is CASMNLAGGPYNEQFF. CDR3 nucleotides: TGTGCCAGCATGAATCTTGCGGGAGGCCCCTACAATGAGCAGTTCTTC.

The chain recombines TRBV19 with TRBJ2-5; possible D gene TRBD2, 6 bases. The length of the CDR3 is 13 residues. Trimming left V 5 bases short and J 5 bases short, with 12 bases between. Germline V gives CDR1 LNHDA, CDR2 SQIVND (reference sequence). The CDR3 region is CASSHGSYETQYF. DNA for the CDR3: TGTGCCAGTAGTCACGGGAGTTATGAGACCCAGTACTTC.

V usage is TRBV10-1 and J usage is TRBJ2-3, with 8 positions matching TRBD1. With V trimmed by 3 bases and J by 9 bases, 5 bases remained unmatched. The germline gives CDR1 WNHNN, CDR2 SYGVQD (reference sequence). This CDR3 region has 13 residues. The DNA of the CDR3 is TGCGCCAGCAGTGACAAACGGACAGGGACGCAGTATTTT. Its protein is CASSDKRTGTQYF.

The chain recombines TRBV21-1 with TRBJ2-7; TRBD2 was called by the table and not checked on the DNA. TRBV21-1 is recorded as a pseudogene. This CDR3 comprises 15 residues. CDR3 coding DNA: TGTGCCAGCAACGCGATTCTAGCGGGGATCCACGAGCAGTACTTC. It specifies CASNAILAGIHEQYF.

V is TRBV7-2 and J is TRBJ1-1, with unresolved D. Germline loops: CDR1 SGHTA, CDR2 FQGNSA. The CDR3 consists of 13 residues. The V end was cut by 5 bases, the J end by 1 base, with 8 bases between. This chain's CDR3 is CASSPRRNTEAFF. CDR3 coding DNA: TGTGCCAGCAGCCCCAGGCGGAACACTGAAGCTTTCTTT.

The chain carries TRBV5-1 and TRBJ1-2, with TRBD1 matching over 8 bases. Germline CDR1 SGHRS, CDR2 YFSETQ. The trim removed 3 bases at V and 6 bases at J, leaving 4 bases unmatched. This CDR3 contains 13 residues. CDR3 sequence: CASSWTGSDGYTF. The CDR3 nucleotides read TGCGCCAGCAGCTGGACAGGGTCTGATGGCTACACCTTC.

The genes are TRBV5-1 and TRBJ2-1; a weak D match, TRBD1 (5 bases). V was trimmed by 3 bases and J by 7 bases, leaving 11 bases between them. The CDR3 has 13 amino acids. Germline V CDR1 and CDR2: SGHRS, YFSETQ. The CDR3 coding sequence is TGCGCCAGCAGCTCACAGGAAAGGAATGAGCAGTTCTTC. Translated, it gives CASSSQERNEQFF.

This chain connects TRBV28 to TRBJ1-5, with a tentative D call TRBD1 (6 bases). The CDR3 extends over 16 amino acids. Trimming stripped 6 bases from V and 1 base from J, with 16 bases between. The germline gives CDR1 MDHEN, CDR2 SYDVKM. The CDR3 sequence is CASSPLPQGSNQPQHF. The CDR3 region has the DNA TGTGCCAGCAGCCCCCTACCCCAGGGGAGCAATCAGCCCCAGCATTTT.

This clone has only a few counts. The CDR3 region is CASSPRTGGRYGYTF. The CDR3 DNA is TGTGCCAGCAGCCCTCGGACAGGGGGCCGGTATGGCTACACCTTC. This chain links TRBV7-2 with TRBJ1-2; 11 nucleotides match TRBD1. The CDR3 is made up of 15 amino acids. CDR1 and CDR2 (germline): SGHTA, FQGNSA. Trimming cost V 5 bases and J 5 bases; bases outside gene matches: 7.

The chain employs TRBV28 and TRBJ1-5; 9 bases align to TRBD1. Germline lookup yields CDR1 MDHEN and CDR2 SYDVKM. The CDR3 consists of 14 residues. J gave up 4 bases and V 10 bases, and 8 bases lay outside the gene matches. The CDR3, as DNA: TGTGCCATGTCCGGGACAGGGAATAATCAGCCCCAGCATTTT. It yields the protein CAMSGTGNNQPQHF.

This chain links TRBV5-1 with TRBJ1-1, with 7 bases fitting TRBD1. The CDR3 runs to 13 residues. Germline trimming cut 4 bases from V and 5 bases from J; bases unmatched to any gene: 5. Germline values: CDR1 SGHRS, CDR2 YFSETQ. The DNA for the CDR3 is TGCGCCAGCAGCGAAGGGGGCGGAACTGAAGCTTTCTTT. Amino acids: CASSEGGGTEAFF.